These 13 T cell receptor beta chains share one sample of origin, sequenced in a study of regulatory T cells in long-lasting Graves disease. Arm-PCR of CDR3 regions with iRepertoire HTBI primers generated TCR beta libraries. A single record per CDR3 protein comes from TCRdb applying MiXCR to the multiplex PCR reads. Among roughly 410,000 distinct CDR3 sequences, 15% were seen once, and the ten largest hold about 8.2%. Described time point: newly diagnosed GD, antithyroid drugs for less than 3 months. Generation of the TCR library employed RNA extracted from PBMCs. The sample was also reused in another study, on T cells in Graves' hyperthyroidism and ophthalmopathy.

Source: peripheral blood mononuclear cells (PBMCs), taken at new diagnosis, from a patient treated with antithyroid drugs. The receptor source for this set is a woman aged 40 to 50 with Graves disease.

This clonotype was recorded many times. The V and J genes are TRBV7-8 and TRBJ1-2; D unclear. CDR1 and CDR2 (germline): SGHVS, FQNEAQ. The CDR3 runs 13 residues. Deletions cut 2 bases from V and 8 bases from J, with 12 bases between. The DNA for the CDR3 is TGTGCCAGCAGCTTAAGGGTCTCGAGGGGCTACACCTTC. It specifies CASSLRVSRGYTF.

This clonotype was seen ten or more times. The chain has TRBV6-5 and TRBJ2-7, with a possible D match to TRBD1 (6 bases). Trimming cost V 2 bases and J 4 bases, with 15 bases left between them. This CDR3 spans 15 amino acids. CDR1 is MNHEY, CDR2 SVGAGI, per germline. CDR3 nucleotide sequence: TGTGCCAGCAGTTACCCTGAGGGGGAAGCTTACGAGCAGTACTTC. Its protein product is CASSYPEGEAYEQYF.

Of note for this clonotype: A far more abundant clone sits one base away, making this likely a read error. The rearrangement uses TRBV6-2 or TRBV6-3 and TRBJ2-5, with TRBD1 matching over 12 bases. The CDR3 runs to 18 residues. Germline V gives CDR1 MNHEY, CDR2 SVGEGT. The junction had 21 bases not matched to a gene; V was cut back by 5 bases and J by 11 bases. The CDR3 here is CASSPGTGGALIYNEQYF. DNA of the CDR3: TGTGCCAGCAGTCCCGGGACAGGGGGCGCATTGATCTACAATGAGCAGTACTTC.

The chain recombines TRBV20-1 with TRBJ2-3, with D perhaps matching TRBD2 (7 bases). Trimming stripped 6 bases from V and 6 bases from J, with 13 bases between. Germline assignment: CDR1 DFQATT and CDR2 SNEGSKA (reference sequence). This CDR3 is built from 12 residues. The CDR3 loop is CSAKGGGDTQYF. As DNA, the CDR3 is TGCAGTGCCAAGGGGGGGGGGGATACGCAGTATTTT.

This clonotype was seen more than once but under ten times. The chain's CDR3 is CAWSEYNEQFF. The CDR3 DNA reads as TGTGCCTGGAGTGAGTACAATGAGCAGTTCTTC. The chain carries TRBV30 and TRBJ2-1; D is unresolved. Trimming left V 1 base short and J 4 bases short, with 2 bases between. Germline V gene sequence: CDR1 GTSNPN, CDR2 SVGIG (reference sequence). This CDR3 has 11 residues. The variable domain in full, completed from reference TRBV30 and TRBJ2-1, reads SQTIHQWPATLVQPVGSPLSLECTVEGTSNPNLYWYRQAAGRGLQLLFYSVGIGQISSEVPQNLSASRPQDRQFILSSKKLLLSDSGFYLCAWSEYNEQFFGPGTRLTVL.

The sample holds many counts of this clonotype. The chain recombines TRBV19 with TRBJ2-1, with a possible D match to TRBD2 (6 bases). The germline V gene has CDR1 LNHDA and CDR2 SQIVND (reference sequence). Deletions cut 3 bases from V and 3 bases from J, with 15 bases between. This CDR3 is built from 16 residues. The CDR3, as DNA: TGTGCCAGTAGTATTAGCGGAAGGATCCACTACAATGAGCAGTTCTTC. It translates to CASSISGRIHYNEQFF.

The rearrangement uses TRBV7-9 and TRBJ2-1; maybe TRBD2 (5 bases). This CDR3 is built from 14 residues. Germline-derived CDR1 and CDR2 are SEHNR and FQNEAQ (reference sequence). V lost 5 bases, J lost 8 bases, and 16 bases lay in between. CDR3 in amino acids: CASSVDLATDEQFF. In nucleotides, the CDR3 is TGTGCCAGCAGCGTTGACCTAGCCACCGATGAGCAGTTCTTC.

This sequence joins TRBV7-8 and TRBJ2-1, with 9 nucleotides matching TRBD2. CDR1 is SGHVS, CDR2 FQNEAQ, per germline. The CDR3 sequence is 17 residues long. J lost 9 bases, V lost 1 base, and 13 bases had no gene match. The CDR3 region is CASSLVRASGKPGEQFF. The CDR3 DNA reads TGTGCCAGCAGCTTAGTTAGGGCTAGCGGGAAACCGGGTGAGCAGTTCTTC. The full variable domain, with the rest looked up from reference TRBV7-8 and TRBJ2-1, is GAGVSQSPRYKVAKRGQDVALRCDPISGHVSLFWYQQALGQGPEFLTYFQNEAQLDKSGLPSDRFFAERPEGSVSTLKIQRTQQEDSAVYLCASSLVRASGKPGEQFFGPGTRLTVL.

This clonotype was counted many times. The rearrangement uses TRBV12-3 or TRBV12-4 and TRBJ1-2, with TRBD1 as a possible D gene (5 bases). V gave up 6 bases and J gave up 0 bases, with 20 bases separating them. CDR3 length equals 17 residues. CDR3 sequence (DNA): TGTGCCAGCAGAGGGGACGCGACGGGGTTAGCTAACTATGGCTACACCTTC. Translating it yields CASRGDATGLANYGYTF.

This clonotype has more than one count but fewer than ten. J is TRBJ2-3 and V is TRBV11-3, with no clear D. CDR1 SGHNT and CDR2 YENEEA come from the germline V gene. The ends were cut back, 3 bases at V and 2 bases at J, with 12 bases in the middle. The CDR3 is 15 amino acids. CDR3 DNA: TGTGCCAGCAGCTTCGGAGTCGAGGCCACAGATACGCAGTATTTT. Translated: CASSFGVEATDTQYF.

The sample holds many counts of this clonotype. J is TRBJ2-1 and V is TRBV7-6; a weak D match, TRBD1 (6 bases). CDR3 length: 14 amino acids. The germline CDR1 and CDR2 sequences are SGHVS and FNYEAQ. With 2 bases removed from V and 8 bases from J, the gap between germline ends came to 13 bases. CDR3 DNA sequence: TGTGCCAGCAGCTTAACAGGCGAGGGGGATGAGCAGTTCTTC. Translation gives CASSLTGEGDEQFF.

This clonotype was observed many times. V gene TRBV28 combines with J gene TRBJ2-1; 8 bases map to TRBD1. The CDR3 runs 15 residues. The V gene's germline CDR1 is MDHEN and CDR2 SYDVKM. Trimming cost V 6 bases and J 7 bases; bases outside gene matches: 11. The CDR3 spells CASSPGQGALNEQFF. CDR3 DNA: TGTGCCAGCAGCCCCGGGCAGGGGGCGTTGAATGAGCAGTTCTTC.

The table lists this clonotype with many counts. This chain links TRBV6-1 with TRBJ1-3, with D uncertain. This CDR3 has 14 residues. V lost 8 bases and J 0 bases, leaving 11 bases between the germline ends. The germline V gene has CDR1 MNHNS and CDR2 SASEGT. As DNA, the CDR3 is TGTGCCAGCCCCGGGCCCCACTCTGGAAACACCATATATTTT. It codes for CASPGPHSGNTIYF.